This TCR beta chain was found in a study of T cell responses to AZD1222 COVID-19 vaccine. Study-level findings and limits: Spike was spanned by vaccine-associated CD4 TCRs, which were dominant at 160-218 and 743-854. Repertoire sampling happened only post peak T cell response.

As to this clone: What it binds is unknown.

V lost 4 bases and J lost 6, with 12 bases in between. CDR1 LGHDT and CDR2 YNNKEL come from the germline V gene (reference sequence). The CDR3 is made up of 14 amino acids. Clones were sequenced by immunoSEQ multiplex PCR, and TCRdb holds only the in-frame ones, with some missing. The sample has 52,000 or so clones, approximately 88% seen once. This clonotype was sampled from an adult in good health. This rearrangement joins TRBV3-1 (or the pseudogene TRBV3-2) to TRBJ2-2; no clear D gene. The sequenced sample was peripheral blood, obtained on day 0 of AZD1222 vaccination. CDR3 in DNA: TGTGCCAGCAGCCCGAAGTCCGCACCCGGGGAGCTGTTTTTT. This sequence encodes CASSPKSAPGELFF.